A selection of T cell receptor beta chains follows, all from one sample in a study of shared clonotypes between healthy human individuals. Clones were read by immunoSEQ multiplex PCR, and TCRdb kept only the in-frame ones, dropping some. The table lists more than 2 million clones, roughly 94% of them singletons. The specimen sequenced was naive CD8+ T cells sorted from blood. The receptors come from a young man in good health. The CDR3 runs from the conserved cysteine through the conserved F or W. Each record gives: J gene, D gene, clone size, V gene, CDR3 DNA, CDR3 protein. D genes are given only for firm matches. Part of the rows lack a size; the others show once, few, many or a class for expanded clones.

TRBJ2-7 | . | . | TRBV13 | TGTGCCACCCAGCGGGCCGGCTACGAGCAGTACTTC | CATQRAGYEQYF
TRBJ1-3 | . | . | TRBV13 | TGTGCCAGCAGCGGAGCCTGGGAGGGGGGAAACACCATATATTTT | CASSGAWEGGNTIYF
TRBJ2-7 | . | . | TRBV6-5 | TGTGCCAGCAGTGAATTTAGCGGAGCCTACGAGCAGTACTTC | CASSEFSGAYEQYF
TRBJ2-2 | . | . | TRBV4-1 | TGCGCCAGCAGCCCCTCGGTGGCTTACTTGACCGGGGAGCTGTTTTTT | CASSPSVAYLTGELFF
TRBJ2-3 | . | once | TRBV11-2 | TGTGCCAGCAGCTTAGATCCGGGAGATACGCAGTATTTT | CASSLDPGDTQYF
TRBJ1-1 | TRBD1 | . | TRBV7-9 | TGTGCCAGCAGCGTCGGACAGGGTAAGGACACTGAAGCTTTCTTT | CASSVGQGKDTEAFF
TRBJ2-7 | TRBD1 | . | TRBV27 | TGTGCCAGCAGTGCCGGGACAGCCTACGAGCAGTACTTC | CASSAGTAYEQYF
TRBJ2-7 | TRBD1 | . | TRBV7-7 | TGTGCTAGCAGCTTAGCAGGGGGACAGACTCCCTACGAGCAGTACTTC | CASSLAGGQTPYEQYF
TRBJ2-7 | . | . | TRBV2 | TGTGCCAGCAGTGAACAGGGTACAGCCTACGAGCAGTACTTC | CASSEQGTAYEQYF
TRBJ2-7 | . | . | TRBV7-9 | TGTGCCAGCAGCCCCTGGGACTCCTACGAGCAGTACTTC | CASSPWDSYEQYF
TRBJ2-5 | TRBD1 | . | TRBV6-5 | TGTGCCAGCAGTTACTCGACAGGGGGTTGGGAGACCCAGTACTTC | CASSYSTGGWETQYF
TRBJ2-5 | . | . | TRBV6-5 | TGTGCCAGCGGCGGAATCAAGACCCAGTACTTC | CASGGIKTQYF
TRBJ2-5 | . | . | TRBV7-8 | TGTGCCATCCTCAGCTTTAGCCCCGTGGGAGAGACCCAGTACTTC | CAILSFSPVGETQYF
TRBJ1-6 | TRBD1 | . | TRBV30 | TGTGCCTGGAGTGTCTGGTCCCCCCAACCGGGACCCAGGGGGAGCTCCTATAATTCACCCCTCCACTTT | CAWSVWSPQPGPRGSSYNSPLHF
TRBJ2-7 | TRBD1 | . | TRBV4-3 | TGCGCCAGCAGCCCTGGGACAGGGAACTCCTACGAGCAGTACTTC | CASSPGTGNSYEQYF
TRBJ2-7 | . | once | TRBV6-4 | TGTGCCAGCAGTGACTCGAAACAGCTGAATCCATCCTACGAGCAGTACTTC | CASSDSKQLNPSYEQYF
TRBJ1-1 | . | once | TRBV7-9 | TGTGCCAGCAGCGCGAAAACAGGGATAACTGAAGCTTTCTTT | CASSAKTGITEAFF
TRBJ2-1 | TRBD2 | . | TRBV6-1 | TGTGCCAGCAGTGACAACCGGGAGGCGGACAATGAGCAGTTCTTC | CASSDNREADNEQFF
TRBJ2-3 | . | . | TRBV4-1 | TGCGCCAGCAGCCAAGAGAACCCGGGACTTCTCACAGATACGCAGTATTTT | CASSQENPGLLTDTQYF
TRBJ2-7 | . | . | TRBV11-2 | TGTGCCAGCAGCACTGGGACTGGCGCAATCTACGAGCAGTACTTC | CASSTGTGAIYEQYF
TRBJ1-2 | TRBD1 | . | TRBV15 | TGTGCCACCAGCTCAGGAGGACAGGGAGACTATGGCTACACCTTC | CATSSGGQGDYGYTF
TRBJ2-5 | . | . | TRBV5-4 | TGTGCCAGCACCGAACCCGCTAGCGAGACCCAGTACTTC | CASTEPASETQYF
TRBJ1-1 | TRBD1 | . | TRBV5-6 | TGTGCCAGCAGCGATACAGGGGATTCTAGTGAAGCTTTCTTT | CASSDTGDSSEAFF
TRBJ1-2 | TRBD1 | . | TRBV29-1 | TGCAGCATATACCGAACACAGGGGTACTATGGCTACACCTTC | CSIYRTQGYYGYTF
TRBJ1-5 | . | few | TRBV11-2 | TGTGCCAGCAGCCATCCGTCCCAGCATTTT | CASSHPSQHF
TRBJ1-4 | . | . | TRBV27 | TGTGCCAGCAGTTTGAATAGGGACGAAAAACTGTTTTTT | CASSLNRDEKLFF
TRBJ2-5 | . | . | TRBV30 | TGTGCCTGGAGTGTTGGGGGAAAGACCCAGTACTTC | CAWSVGGKTQYF
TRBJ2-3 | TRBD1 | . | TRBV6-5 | TGTGCCAGCAGTCCAGGGGGAGTTAGCACAGATACGCAGTATTTT | CASSPGGVSTDTQYF
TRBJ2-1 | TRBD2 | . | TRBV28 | TGTGCCAGCAGTTTGATAGCGGGGGCTCTCAATGAGCAGTTCTTC | CASSLIAGALNEQFF
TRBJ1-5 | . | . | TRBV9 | TGTGCCAGCAGCGTAGGGGCAGACAGCAATCAGCCCCAGCATTTT | CASSVGADSNQPQHF
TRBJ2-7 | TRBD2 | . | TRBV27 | TGTGCCAGCAGTTTGGCTAGCGGGGGGTCCCGCTACGAGCAGTACTTC | CASSLASGGSRYEQYF
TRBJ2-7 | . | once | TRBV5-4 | TGTGCCAGCACCAATTGGGGAAACTACGAGCAGTACTTC | CASTNWGNYEQYF
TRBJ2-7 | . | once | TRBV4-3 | TGCGCCAGCAGCCAAGAACCCCTGAATCCCCTCTACGAGCAGTACTTC | CASSQEPLNPLYEQYF
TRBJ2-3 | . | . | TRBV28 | TGTGCCAGCAGTTTGGTGGCGGGGACGGGCACAGATACGCAGTATTTT | CASSLVAGTGTDTQYF
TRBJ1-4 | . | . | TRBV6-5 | TGTGCCAGCAGTTACTTCGCCCAGTCTAATGAAAAACTGTTTTTT | CASSYFAQSNEKLFF
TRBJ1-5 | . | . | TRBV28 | TGTGCCAGCAGTCCTTCGGGGTGGGGGGCTACCAATCAGCCCCAGCATTTT | CASSPSGWGATNQPQHF
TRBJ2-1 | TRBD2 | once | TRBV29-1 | TGCAGCGTTGAAGGTTGGGGGGGGAGTGAGCAGTTCTTC | CSVEGWGGSEQFF
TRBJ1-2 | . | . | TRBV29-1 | TGCAGCGTTGAATCCTCCAAGTCCTATGGCTACACCTTC | CSVESSKSYGYTF
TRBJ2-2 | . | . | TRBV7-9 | TGTGCCAGCAGTCACTCAGGCACCGGGGAGCTGTTTTTT | CASSHSGTGELFF
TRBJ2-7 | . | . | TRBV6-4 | TGTGCCAGCAGTGCGAGGGGAGGCTACGAGCAGTACTTC | CASSARGGYEQYF
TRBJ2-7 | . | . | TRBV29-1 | TGCAGCGTTTACGACGGATCCTACGAGCAGTACTTC | CSVYDGSYEQYF